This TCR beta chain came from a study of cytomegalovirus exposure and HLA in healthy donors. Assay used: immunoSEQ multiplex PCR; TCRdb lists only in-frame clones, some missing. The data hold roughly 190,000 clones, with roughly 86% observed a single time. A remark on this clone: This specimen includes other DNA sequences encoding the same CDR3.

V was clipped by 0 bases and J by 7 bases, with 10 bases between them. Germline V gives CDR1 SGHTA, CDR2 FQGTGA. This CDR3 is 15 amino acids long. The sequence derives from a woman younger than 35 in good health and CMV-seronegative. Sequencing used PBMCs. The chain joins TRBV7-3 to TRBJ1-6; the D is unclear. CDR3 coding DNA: TGTGCCAGCAGCTTAACCTCCGGAGGGAATTCACCCCTCCACTTT. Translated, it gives CASSLTSGGNSPLHF.